Below are 8 T cell receptor beta chains sequenced from a single sample in a study of blood T cell repertoires in COVID-19. The table came from immunoSEQ multiplex PCR; TCRdb's copy has only in-frame clones and leaves some out. The sample shows tens of thousands of clones, roughly 91% of them seen only once. The sequencing input was peripheral blood. The receptors originated from a human donor in a cohort sampled during active COVID-19. The donor label of this sample is uncertain.

The rearrangement links TRBV6-5 to TRBJ1-1; no reliable D call. The CDR3 consists of 13 residues. Looked up from germline, CDR1 is MNHEY and CDR2 is SVGAGI. V was pared by 7 bases and J by 5 bases, with 14 bases between. CDR3 in amino acids: CASTTGRVTEAFF. The CDR3 DNA is TGTGCCAGCACCACGGGGAGGGTGACTGAAGCTTTCTTT.

The chain couples TRBV7-2 to TRBJ1-2; 7 bases are shared with TRBD1. The V and J ends lost 2 bases and 2 bases, in that order; junction bases with no gene match: 5. This CDR3 contains 15 residues. CDR1 and CDR2 (germline): SGHTA, FQGNSA. The CDR3 protein is CASSLNPTGNYGYTF. CDR3 nucleotides: TGTGCCAGCAGCTTAAATCCGACAGGGAACTATGGCTACACCTTC.

This chain links TRBV18 with TRBJ1-4, with 9 bases matching TRBD1. Trimming took 6 bases from V and 7 from J; bases not matched to a gene: 6. CDR3 length: 14 residues. CDR1 and CDR2 (germline): KGHSH, LQKENI. The CDR3 loop reads CASSPGQGPEKLFF. CDR3 coding DNA: TGTGCCAGCTCCCCGGGACAGGGTCCTGAAAAACTGTTTTTT. The entire variable domain, with the rest obtained from reference TRBV18 and TRBJ1-4, is as follows: NAGVMQNPRHLVRRRGQEARLRCSPMKGHSHVYWYRQLPEEGLKFMVYLQKENIIDESGMPKERFSAEFPKEGPSILRIQQVVRGDSAAYFCASSPGQGPEKLFFGSGTQLSVL.

This clone was found once. The chain is built from TRBV19 and TRBJ1-3; 8 nucleotides agree with TRBD1. Germline trimming cut 7 bases from V and 0 bases from J; bases unmatched to any gene: 5. In germline, CDR1 is LNHDA, CDR2 SQIVND (reference sequence). There are 15 residues in the CDR3. This CDR3 reads CASIDRGSSGNTIYF. In DNA form, the CDR3 reads TGTGCCAGTATCGACAGGGGTAGCTCTGGAAACACCATATATTTT.

This clone was found a few times. The CDR3 nucleotides are TGTGCCAGCAGCCCGGGACTAGCGGGGGGAAGGGGAACCGGGGAGCTGTTTTTT. This codes for CASSPGLAGGRGTGELFF. The chain combines TRBV7-2 with TRBJ2-2; 15 bases match TRBD2. In germline, CDR1 is SGHTA, CDR2 FQGNSA. With V trimmed by 5 bases and J by 5 bases, 9 bases remained unmatched. CDR3 length: 18 residues.

The chain is built from TRBV5-6 and TRBJ1-5; 9 bases match TRBD1. Looked up from germline, CDR1 is SGHDT and CDR2 is YYEEEE. V lost 3 bases and J lost 4; bases outside the gene matches: 8. The CDR3 runs 16 residues. In DNA form, the CDR3 reads TGTGCCAGCAGCTCGGGACAGGGACTGAATAATCAGCCCCAGCATTTT. It codes for CASSSGQGLNNQPQHF.

The V and J genes are TRBV5-1 and TRBJ1-1; D is possibly TRBD1 (5 bases). Trimming removed 0 bases from V and 1 base from J, with 10 bases in between. CDR1 is SGHRS, CDR2 YFSETQ, per germline. This CDR3 has 15 residues. CDR3: CASSLVQGGNTEAFF. The CDR3 DNA reads as TGCGCCAGCAGCTTGGTTCAGGGAGGGAACACTGAAGCTTTCTTT. Drawing the rest from reference TRBV5-1 and TRBJ1-1, the complete variable domain is KAGVTQTPRYLIKTRGQQVTLSCSPISGHRSVSWYQQTPGQGLQFLFEYFSETQRNKGNFPGRFSGRQFSNSRSEMNVSTLELGDSALYLCASSLVQGGNTEAFFGQGTRLTVV.

V and J are TRBV5-1 and TRBJ1-2; 7 nucleotides match TRBD1. The CDR3 length is 15 residues. Trimming took 3 bases from V and 6 from J; bases not matched to a gene: 11. Germline loops: CDR1 SGHRS, CDR2 YFSETQ. CDR3 sequence reads: CASSSTGDGINGYTF. CDR3 in DNA: TGCGCCAGCAGCTCCACAGGGGATGGGATCAATGGCTACACCTTC.